These 11 T cell receptor beta chains came from one sample sequenced in a study of blood T cell repertoires in COVID-19. Profiling relied on immunoSEQ multiplex PCR, and the TCRdb table lists in-frame clones only, not all of them. The repertoire holds some 270,000 clones, with around nine tenths as singletons. The sequenced sample was PBMCs or T cells enriched from blood (not recorded which). These receptors originate from a woman in her thirties or forties who had recovered from COVID-19.

This rearrangement joins TRBV27 to TRBJ2-1; 7 nucleotides align to TRBD1. CDR1 and CDR2 (germline): MNHEY, SMNVEV (reference sequence). Trimming took 3 bases from V and 9 from J; bases not matched to a gene: 5. This CDR3 contains 13 residues. The CDR3, as DNA: TGTGCCAGCAGTTTTCGACAGGGCGGTGAGCAGTTCTTC. It is translated as CASSFRQGGEQFF.

The chain joins TRBV7-2 to TRBJ1-1, with D tentatively TRBD1 (6 bases). The germline V gene has CDR1 SGHTA and CDR2 FQGNSA. Trimming stripped 5 bases from V and 4 bases from J, with 20 bases between. The CDR3 extends over 16 amino acids. CDR3 loop: CASSPRDIIVGTEAFF. DNA for the CDR3: TGTGCCAGCAGCCCACGGGACATTATAGTCGGCACTGAAGCTTTCTTT.

This clone was detected only once. This chain joins TRBV18 and TRBJ2-5; D call uncertain. The CDR3 spans 14 residues. The germline CDR1 and CDR2 sequences are KGHSH and LQKENI. V lost 2 bases, J lost 0 bases, and 7 bases lay in between. As DNA, the CDR3 is TGTGCCAGCTCACCAGTGACTGACCAAGAGACCCAGTACTTC. Its protein product is CASSPVTDQETQYF. Full variable domain (outside the CDR3, taken from reference TRBV18 and TRBJ2-5): NAGVMQNPRHLVRRRGQEARLRCSPMKGHSHVYWYRQLPEEGLKFMVYLQKENIIDESGMPKERFSAEFPKEGPSILRIQQVVRGDSAAYFCASSPVTDQETQYFGPGTRLLVL.

The V call is TRBV5-4, the J call TRBJ2-4; 10 bases match TRBD2. Trimming cost V 6 bases and J 3 bases; bases outside gene matches: 9. Germline lookup yields CDR1 SGHNT and CDR2 YYREEE (reference sequence). This CDR3 contains 16 residues. CDR3 sequence (DNA): TGTGCCAGCACGGAGAGCGGGGGGGCAGGCAAAAACATTCAGTACTTC. This sequence encodes CASTESGGAGKNIQYF.

The chain joins TRBV5-3 to TRBJ1-2; D perhaps matches TRBD1 (6 bases). TRBV5-3 is an open reading frame, and its role is uncertain. CDR3 length equals 12 residues. V dropped 3 bases and J dropped 6 bases, with 9 bases sitting between them. CDR3 bases: TGTGCCAGAAGCTATTACAGGGATGGCTACACCTTC. Encoded protein: CARSYYRDGYTF.

V usage is TRBV30 and J usage is TRBJ2-7; D is unresolved. The germline V gene has CDR1 GTSNPN and CDR2 SVGIG (reference sequence). This CDR3 has 13 residues. V lost 0 bases and J 2 bases, leaving 8 bases between the germline ends. The CDR3 nucleotides are TGTGCCTGGAGTGTACGGCAGGCCTACGAGCAGTACTTC. This translates into CAWSVRQAYEQYF.

The chain carries TRBV5-1 and TRBJ1-2, with D perhaps TRBD1 (5 bases). This CDR3 contains 14 residues. Germline CDR1 SGHRS, CDR2 YFSETQ. Trimming stripped 2 bases from V and 4 bases from J, with 12 bases between. CDR3 sequence reads: CASSFSDRVYGYTF. In DNA, the CDR3 is TGCGCCAGCAGCTTTTCAGACAGAGTCTATGGCTACACCTTC.

The rearrangement uses TRBV21-1 and TRBJ2-7; the listed D gene, TRBD1, was not tested against the DNA. TRBV21-1 corresponds to a pseudogene. The CDR3 extends over 16 amino acids. The CDR3 loop reads CASSKYGTGLDYEQYF. CDR3 nucleotide sequence: TGTGCCAGCAGCAAATACGGGACAGGCTTGGACTACGAGCAGTACTTC.

The V gene is TRBV7-2, the J gene TRBJ2-2; 10 bases map to TRBD2. There are 18 residues in the CDR3. The germline gives CDR1 SGHTA, CDR2 FQGNSA. J gave up 0 bases and V 2 bases, and 6 bases lay outside the gene matches. CDR3 residues: CASSLSLAGASNTGELFF. The CDR3 coding sequence is TGTGCCAGCAGCTTAAGTCTAGCGGGAGCTTCGAACACCGGGGAGCTGTTTTTT. Full variable domain (outside the CDR3, taken from reference TRBV7-2 and TRBJ2-2): GAGVSQSPSNKVTEKGKDVELRCDPISGHTALYWYRQSLGQGLEFLIYFQGNSAPDKSGLPSDRFSAERTGGSVSTLTIQRTQQEDSAVYLCASSLSLAGASNTGELFFGEGSRLTVL.

The chain has TRBV18 and TRBJ2-2; D may be TRBD2 (6 bases). CDR1 is KGHSH, CDR2 LQKENI, per germline. Trimming took 3 bases from V and 1 from J, leaving 12 bases between them. The CDR3 consists of 16 residues. The CDR3 region has the DNA TGTGCCAGCTCACCCCTGAGTAGCGGGAACACCGGGGAGCTGTTTTTT. This sequence encodes CASSPLSSGNTGELFF.

Written as DNA, the CDR3 is TGTGCCAGCAGCGAATCATCCGGGTCGACGAGGGAATATGGCTACACCTTC. It is translated as CASSESSGSTREYGYTF. The rearrangement links TRBV4-2 to TRBJ1-2; D ambiguous. Germline loops: CDR1 LGHNA, CDR2 YNFKEQ. CDR3 length: 17 amino acids. With 5 bases removed from V and 5 bases from J, the gap between germline ends came to 24 bases.